The next 5 T cell receptor beta chains were all read from a single sample in a study of T cells after posttransplantation cyclophosphamide. Generated by immunoSEQ multiplex PCR, the TCRdb table keeps only in-frame clones and is missing some. This sample has roughly 10,000 clones, with roughly 90% found just once. Controls had myeloablative marrow grafts with methotrexate and calcineurin inhibitor, sampled at 1 year. Sequences were derived from PBMCs, sampled approximately 430 days after allogeneic stem cell transplant with calcineurin inhibitor and methotrexate. These receptors all come from a male patient aged 50 or older who received an allogeneic stem cell transplant from an unrelated donor, was CMV-positive, and had chronic GVHD only. Some T cells may be graft donor cells.

This sequence joins TRBV10-1 and TRBJ2-2, with 10 bases matching TRBD1. V was clipped by 6 bases and J by 3 bases; unmatched bases: 4. Germline values: CDR1 WNHNN, CDR2 SYGVQD (reference sequence). The CDR3 has 15 residues. This CDR3 reads CASSPGQGDTGELFF. The CDR3 DNA is TGCGCCAGCAGCCCAGGACAGGGGGACACCGGGGAGCTGTTTTTT.

The DNA for the CDR3 is TGCGCCAGCAGCTTGGTAGGCCAGGGATCCAACGAGCAGTACTTC. This encodes CASSLVGQGSNEQYF. J is TRBJ2-7 and V is TRBV5-1; possibly TRBD1 for D (5 bases). This CDR3 is built from 15 residues. Germline V CDR1 and CDR2: SGHRS, YFSETQ. V was cut by 0 bases and J by 5 bases, with 15 bases left in between. The full variable domain, in which reference TRBV5-1 and TRBJ2-7 provide the parts outside the CDR3, is KAGVTQTPRYLIKTRGQQVTLSCSPISGHRSVSWYQQTPGQGLQFLFEYFSETQRNKGNFPGRFSGRQFSNSRSEMNVSTLELGDSALYLCASSLVGQGSNEQYFGPGTRLTVT.

This chain joins TRBV5-6 and TRBJ1-5; 7 bases map to TRBD1. Germline CDR1 is SGHDT and CDR2 is YYEEEE. The length of the CDR3 is 16 residues. V gave up 4 bases and J gave up 4 bases; unmatched junction bases: 11. This CDR3 is CASSLQGDSRNQPQHF. CDR3 nucleotide sequence: TGTGCCAGCAGCCTACAAGGGGACAGCAGGAATCAGCCCCAGCATTTT.

CDR3 coding DNA: TGTGCCAGCAATCCGGAAGGGGCGCTTGCCGGGGAGCTGTTTTTT. Translated: CASNPEGALAGELFF. The rearrangement uses TRBV6-5 and TRBJ2-2, with a weak D call TRBD1 (5 bases). The germline V gene encodes CDR1 MNHEY and CDR2 SVGAGI. V gave up 7 bases and J gave up 6 bases, with 18 bases separating them. The CDR3 is 15 residues long.

The CDR3, as DNA: TGTGCCAGCAGACGGGGCGGGAGCACCGGGGAGCTGTTTTTT. Translated: CASRRGGSTGELFF. V usage is TRBV5-6 and J usage is TRBJ2-2; 7 bases are shared with TRBD2. J gave up 4 bases and V 5 bases, and 5 bases lay outside the gene matches. CDR1 and CDR2 (germline): SGHDT, YYEEEE. CDR3 length: 14 residues.